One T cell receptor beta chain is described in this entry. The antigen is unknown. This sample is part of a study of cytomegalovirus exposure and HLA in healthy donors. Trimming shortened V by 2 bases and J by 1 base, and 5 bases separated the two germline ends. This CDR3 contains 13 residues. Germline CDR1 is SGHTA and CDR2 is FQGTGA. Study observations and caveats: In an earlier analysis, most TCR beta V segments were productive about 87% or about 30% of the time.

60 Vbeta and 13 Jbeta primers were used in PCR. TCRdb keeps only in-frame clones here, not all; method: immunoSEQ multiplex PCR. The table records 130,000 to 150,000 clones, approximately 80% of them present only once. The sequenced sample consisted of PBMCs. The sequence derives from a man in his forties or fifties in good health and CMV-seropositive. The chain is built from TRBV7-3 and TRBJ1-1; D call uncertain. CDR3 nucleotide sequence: TGTGCCAGCAGCTTACAGGAGAACACTGAAGCTTTCTTT. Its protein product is CASSLQENTEAFF. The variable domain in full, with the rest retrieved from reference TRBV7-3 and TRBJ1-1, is GAGVSQTPSNKVTEKGKYVELRCDPISGHTALYWYRQSLGQGPEFLIYFQGTGAADDSGLPNDRFFAVRPEGSVSTLKIQRTERGDSAVYLCASSLQENTEAFFGQGTRLTVV.